What follows are 28 T cell receptor beta chains derived from one specimen sequenced in a study of T cells of healthy individuals. MiXCR, applied by TCRdb to the 5' RACE reads, yields one record per CDR3 protein. This table holds 45,000 to 60,000 distinct CDR3 sequences, approximately 14% found once. The receptor source for this set is a human donor in good health.

This clonotype was found a few times. The chain combines TRBV10-3 with TRBJ1-5; 8 bases agree with TRBD1. Germline values: CDR1 ENHRY, CDR2 SYGVKD. Losses at the gene ends were 3 bases for V and 3 bases for J; bases not matched to a gene: 4. CDR3 length: 15 amino acids. The CDR3 spells CAISEGQGNNQPQHF. The CDR3 region has the DNA TGTGCCATCAGTGAAGGACAGGGAAACAATCAGCCCCAGCATTTT.

There are many counts of this clonotype. The chain combines TRBV29-1 with TRBJ2-3; D ambiguous. In germline, CDR1 is SQVTM, CDR2 ANQGSEA. CDR3 length equals 13 residues. The V and J ends lost 7 bases and 2 bases respectively, with 13 bases between them. The CDR3 is CSARLTNTDTQYF. The CDR3 DNA is TGCAGCGCAAGACTGACAAACACAGATACGCAGTATTTT.

The sample holds many counts of this clonotype. The V call is TRBV20-1, the J call TRBJ1-1; D is perhaps TRBD1 (6 bases). This CDR3 is built from 14 residues. CDR1 is DFQATT and CDR2 is SNEGSKA in the germline V gene (reference sequence). V was trimmed by 0 bases and J by 6 bases, leaving 14 bases between them. For the CDR3, the DNA is TGCAGTGCTAGAGATTTGAGGGGGGTATCTGAAGCTTTCTTT. Translation gives CSARDLRGVSEAFF.

This clonotype occurred a few times. The V and J genes are TRBV2 and TRBJ1-5; perhaps TRBD1 as D (5 bases). The CDR3 is made up of 14 amino acids. Germline-derived CDR1 and CDR2 are SNHLY and FYNNEI. Between the trimmed V and J ends, which lost 4 bases and 3 bases, there was a span of 10 bases. Here the CDR3 reads CASSVAGNNQPQHF. The CDR3 coding sequence is TGTGCCAGCAGTGTAGCAGGGAACAATCAGCCCCAGCATTTT.

The sample holds many counts of this clonotype. The chain carries TRBV20-1 and TRBJ2-5; 7 bases line up with TRBD2. The junction had 2 bases not matched to a gene; V was cut back by 5 bases and J by 2 bases. Germline V CDR1 and CDR2: DFQATT, SNEGSKA (reference sequence). The CDR3 contains 12 residues. The CDR3 spells CSAQAGQETQYF. CDR3 nucleotides: TGCAGTGCTCAAGCGGGACAAGAGACCCAGTACTTC.

This clonotype was counted many times. The chain has TRBV7-2 and TRBJ1-5; D is uncertain. V was trimmed by 7 bases and J by 0 bases, leaving 10 bases between them. Germline assignment: CDR1 SGHTA and CDR2 FQGNSA. The CDR3 loop spans 14 amino acids. CDR3 nucleotide sequence: TGTGCCAGCACTAGCGGGGTTAGCAATCAGCCCCAGCATTTT. Translation: CASTSGVSNQPQHF.

This clonotype was recorded a few times. The chain has TRBV3-1 and TRBJ2-5, with TRBD1 as a possible D gene (6 bases). Between the trimmed V and J ends, which lost 0 bases and 10 bases, there was a span of 24 bases. Looked up from germline, CDR1 is LGHDT and CDR2 is YNNKEL (reference sequence). The CDR3 runs to 17 residues. The CDR3 reads CASSQDSGAATRSSQYF. The CDR3 bases are TGTGCCAGCAGCCAAGATTCAGGGGCGGCCACGAGAAGTAGCCAGTACTTC.

This clonotype was seen many times. The rearrangement joins TRBV5-1 to TRBJ1-3, with D perhaps TRBD1 (6 bases). The CDR3 covers 18 residues. V gave up 4 bases and J gave up 2 bases, with 22 bases separating them. CDR1 and CDR2 from the germline V gene are SGHRS and YFSETQ. The CDR3 nucleotides read TGCGCCAGCAGCCCACGGCAAGGGGGGCAGGGCGCTGGAAACACCATATATTTT. Protein product: CASSPRQGGQGAGNTIYF.

The chain uses TRBV7-2 and TRBJ1-1; TRBD1 matches 7 bases. J gave up 8 bases and V 4 bases, and 13 bases lay outside the gene matches. The CDR3 consists of 15 residues. Germline-derived CDR1 and CDR2 are SGHTA and FQGNSA. The CDR3 coding sequence is TGTGCCAGCAGCTCCAGGACAGGAAACCAAATCGAAGCTTTCTTT. Protein: CASSSRTGNQIEAFF.

This sequence joins TRBV24-1 and TRBJ2-2; perhaps TRBD2 as D (5 bases). This CDR3 contains 14 residues. The V end was cut by 4 bases, the J end by 5 bases, with 10 bases between. The germline CDR1 and CDR2 sequences are KGHDR and SFDVKD. Written as DNA, the CDR3 is TGTGCCACCAGTGAACCACTAGGGACCGGGGAGCTGTTTTTT. This gives the protein CATSEPLGTGELFF.

This clonotype was counted many times. The chain links TRBV13 to TRBJ2-5; tentative D call: TRBD2 (6 bases). TRBJ2-3 matches the DNA end more closely, so the J call is doubtful. The V gene's germline CDR1 is PRHDT and CDR2 FYEKMQ (reference sequence). The CDR3 sequence is 12 residues long. Here the CDR3 reads CASSPGGETQYF. The CDR3 DNA reads TGTGCCAGCAGCCCCGGCGGGGAGACGCAGTATTTT.

This clonotype appeared a few times. V usage is TRBV20-1 and J usage is TRBJ1-4; a possible D gene is TRBD1 (6 bases). CDR1 and CDR2 (germline): DFQATT, SNEGSKA (reference sequence). Between the trimmed V and J ends, which lost 6 bases and 6 bases, there was a span of 20 bases. The CDR3 is 15 residues long. For the CDR3, the DNA is TGCAGTGCCCACCGACTACAGGGAGGGGATGAAAAACTGTTTTTT. Protein: CSAHRLQGGDEKLFF.

The chain couples TRBV9 to TRBJ2-3; TRBD1 aligns across 8 bases. The CDR3 length is 13 residues. CDR1 SGDLS and CDR2 YYNGEE come from the germline V gene. Unmatched junction bases numbered 5, after V lost 3 bases and J lost 8 bases. This chain's CDR3 is CASSDQGAFTQYF. CDR3 nucleotides: TGTGCCAGCAGCGACCAGGGGGCTTTTACGCAGTATTTT.

This clonotype was counted at least ten times. CDR3 residues: CSARGGFSETQYF. Written as DNA, the CDR3 is TGCAGTGCTAGAGGGGGGTTTTCAGAGACCCAGTACTTC. This chain joins TRBV20-1 and TRBJ2-5; D is perhaps TRBD1 or TRBD2 (5 bases each). The germline gives CDR1 DFQATT, CDR2 SNEGSKA (reference sequence). Trimming left V 1 base short and J 4 bases short, with 10 bases between. There are 13 residues in the CDR3.

This clonotype appeared many times. The chain recombines TRBV12-3 or TRBV12-4 with TRBJ2-3, with 9 bases fitting TRBD2. V lost 6 bases, J lost 1 base, and 11 bases stayed unmatched. The CDR3 length is 17 residues. This CDR3 reads CASRHPIERGGTDTQYF. In nucleotides, the CDR3 is TGTGCCAGCAGGCACCCGATCGAGCGGGGGGGCACAGATACGCAGTATTTT.

This clonotype was recorded at least ten times. The chain employs TRBV18 and TRBJ2-3; tentatively, D is TRBD2 (6 bases). V was cut by 2 bases and J by 0 bases, with 15 bases left in between. Looked up from germline, CDR1 is KGHSH and CDR2 is LQKENI. The CDR3 consists of 17 residues. The CDR3, as DNA: TGTGCCAGCTCACCAGAGGGACTGTATGCTAGCACAGATACGCAGTATTTT. It encodes CASSPEGLYASTDTQYF.

This clonotype was detected a few times. Just one base apart from a much larger clone, this may be a read error. The chain employs TRBV20-1 and TRBJ1-6; D not resolved. Looked up from germline, CDR1 is DFQATT and CDR2 is SNEGSKA (reference sequence). This CDR3 has 16 residues. The CDR3 here is CSARDSRTAQNSPLNF. DNA of the CDR3: TGCAGTGCTAGAGACTCCCGGACGGCACAGAATTCACCCCTCAACTTT.

This clonotype was observed many times. The CDR3 DNA sequence: TGTGCCAGCAGCAGGCAGCAACGGACGGAAAAACTGTTTTTT. Its protein is CASSRQQRTEKLFF. The chain recombines TRBV3-1 with TRBJ1-4, with D unresolved. Germline V gives CDR1 LGHDT, CDR2 YNNKEL (reference sequence). The CDR3 extends over 14 amino acids. The ends were cut back, 5 bases at V and 8 bases at J, with 15 bases in the middle. Using reference TRBV3-1 and TRBJ1-4 for the parts outside the CDR3, the full variable domain is DTAVSQTPKYLVTQMGNDKSIKCEQNLGHDTMYWYKQDSKKFLKIMFSYNNKELIINETVPNRFSPKSPDKAHLNLHINSLELGDSAVYFCASSRQQRTEKLFFGSGTQLSVL.

This clonotype was detected ten times or more. V usage is TRBV30 and J usage is TRBJ2-5; 8 bases match TRBD2. Germline lookup yields CDR1 GTSNPN and CDR2 SVGIG (reference sequence). The CDR3 covers 13 residues. Trimming cost V 2 bases and J 5 bases; bases outside gene matches: 4. The CDR3 region is CAWSRRGGETQYF. CDR3 in DNA: TGTGCCTGGAGTCGCCGGGGGGGGGAGACCCAGTACTTC.

This clonotype was seen only a few times. The chain links TRBV12-5 to TRBJ2-2; D is possibly TRBD1 (7 bases). This CDR3 is 14 amino acids long. V lost 6 bases and J 4 bases, leaving 12 bases between the germline ends. Germline assignment: CDR1 LGHNT and CDR2 FRNRAP. The CDR3 nucleotides are TGTGCTAGTGGGTCAGGGGGGTTCACCGGGGAGCTGTTTTTT. Translation gives CASGSGGFTGELFF.

This clonotype was seen many times. This sequence joins TRBV29-1 and TRBJ2-1, with TRBD1 matching over 8 bases. The germline gives CDR1 SQVTM, CDR2 ANQGSEA. V trimming: 3 bases; J trimming: 8 bases; junction bases outside the gene matches: 9. The CDR3 contains 14 residues. CDR3 sequence reads: CSVEDRALSHEQFF. In DNA, the CDR3 is TGCAGCGTTGAGGACAGGGCCCTGTCCCATGAGCAGTTCTTC.

This clonotype was seen ten or more times. The J gene is TRBJ1-2, the V gene TRBV5-1; 8 bases are shared with TRBD1. Germline assignment: CDR1 SGHRS and CDR2 YFSETQ. The CDR3 length is 13 residues. Trimming at V came to 4 bases and at J to 5 bases, leaving 4 bases not matched to a gene. CDR3 DNA: TGCGCCAGCAGCCACGGACAGGGTTATGGCTACACCTTC. Translation: CASSHGQGYGYTF. Filled out from reference TRBV5-1 and TRBJ1-2, the complete variable domain reads KAGVTQTPRYLIKTRGQQVTLSCSPISGHRSVSWYQQTPGQGLQFLFEYFSETQRNKGNFPGRFSGRQFSNSRSEMNVSTLELGDSALYLCASSHGQGYGYTFGSGTRLTVV.

A few counts support this clonotype. The CDR3 protein is CASSLSVGGANVLTF. Here the CDR3 DNA reads TGTGCCAGCAGCTTATCGGTGGGTGGGGCCAACGTCCTGACTTTC. The genes are TRBV7-8 and TRBJ2-6; D is ambiguous. Germline V gene sequence: CDR1 SGHVS, CDR2 FQNEAQ. The CDR3 covers 15 residues. Trimming left V 2 bases short and J 3 bases short, with 8 bases between.

This clonotype was seen at least ten times. J is TRBJ1-2 and V is TRBV7-2; 9 bases line up with TRBD1. The J segment lost 7 bases and the V segment lost 3 bases, leaving 9 bases of the junction unmatched. The CDR3 is 15 residues long. Germline CDR1 SGHTA, CDR2 FQGNSA. CDR3 sequence: CASSFYRGQGGGYTF. CDR3 DNA sequence: TGTGCCAGCAGCTTCTACAGGGGACAGGGTGGTGGCTACACCTTC. Combining the CDR3 with reference TRBV7-2 and TRBJ1-2 gives the whole variable domain GAGVSQSPSNKVTEKGKDVELRCDPISGHTALYWYRQSLGQGLEFLIYFQGNSAPDKSGLPSDRFSAERTGGSVSTLTIQRTQQEDSAVYLCASSFYRGQGGGYTFGSGTRLTVV.

This clonotype showed up many times. The V and J genes are TRBV4-2 and TRBJ2-4, with D unclear. This CDR3 is 14 amino acids long. The germline gives CDR1 LGHNA, CDR2 YNFKEQ. The V gene lost 8 bases and the J gene lost 5 bases, with 16 bases spanning the gap. The CDR3 reads CASRSIEAENIQYF. The CDR3 nucleotides are TGTGCCAGCCGATCCATAGAGGCGGAAAACATTCAGTACTTC.

This clonotype was counted many times. V gene TRBV11-1 combines with J gene TRBJ2-1; 9 bases are a match to TRBD2. There are 20 residues in the CDR3. J lost 0 bases, V lost 5 bases, and 17 bases had no gene match. The germline V gene has CDR1 SGHAT and CDR2 FQDESV (reference sequence). In DNA, the CDR3 is TGTGCCAGCAGCGGCCCAAGGAGGGCTAGCGGGGCTGGCTCCTACAATGAGCAGTTCTTC. Encoded protein: CASSGPRRASGAGSYNEQFF.

V and J are TRBV11-2 and TRBJ1-2; D not certain. Trimming stripped 2 bases from V and 5 bases from J, with 12 bases between. CDR3 length equals 14 residues. In germline, CDR1 is SGHAT, CDR2 FQNNGV. CDR3 nucleotides: TGTGCCAGCAGCTTAACTCAGGCGGGGTATGGCTACACCTTC. Translating gives CASSLTQAGYGYTF. Filled out from reference TRBV11-2 and TRBJ1-2, the complete variable domain reads EAGVAQSPRYKIIEKRQSVAFWCNPISGHATLYWYQQILGQGPKLLIQFQNNGVVDDSQLPKDRFSAERLKGVDSTLKIQPAKLEDSAVYLCASSLTQAGYGYTFGSGTRLTVV.

The V call is TRBV5-5, the J call TRBJ1-4; the match to TRBD1 covers 9 bases. CDR1 and CDR2 from the germline V gene are SGHKS and YYEKEE (reference sequence). This CDR3 is built from 12 residues. V dropped 4 bases and J dropped 13; count of bases not matched to a gene: 5. CDR3 in DNA: TGTGCCAGCAGCGATATGGACAGGGGACTGTTTTTT. Amino acid sequence: CASSDMDRGLFF.